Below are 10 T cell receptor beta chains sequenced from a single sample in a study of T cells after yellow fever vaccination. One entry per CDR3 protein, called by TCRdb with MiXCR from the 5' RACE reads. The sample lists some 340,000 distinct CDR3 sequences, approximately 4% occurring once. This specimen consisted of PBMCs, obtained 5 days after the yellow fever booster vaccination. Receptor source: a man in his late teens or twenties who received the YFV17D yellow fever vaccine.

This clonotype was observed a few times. The CDR3 region has the DNA TGTGCCAGCAGCTTGGCTAGCCACCAAGAGACCCAGTACTTC. Protein sequence: CASSLASHQETQYF. The V call is TRBV5-6, the J call TRBJ2-5; tentative D call: TRBD2 (5 bases). The germline CDR1 and CDR2 sequences are SGHDT and YYEEEE. The CDR3 is made up of 14 amino acids. Between the trimmed V and J ends, which lost 0 bases and 0 bases, there was a span of 6 bases. The whole variable domain, filled in from reference TRBV5-6 and TRBJ2-5, reads DAGVTQSPTHLIKTRGQQVTLRCSPKSGHDTVSWYQQALGQGPQFIFQYYEEEERQRGNFPDRFSGHQFPNYSSELNVNALLLGDSALYLCASSLASHQETQYFGPGTRLLVL.

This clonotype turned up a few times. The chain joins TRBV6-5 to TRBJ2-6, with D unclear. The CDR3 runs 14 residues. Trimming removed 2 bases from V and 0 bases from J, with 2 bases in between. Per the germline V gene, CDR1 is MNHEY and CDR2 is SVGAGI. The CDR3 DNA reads TGTGCCAGCAGTTACACCTCTGGGGCCAACGTCCTGACTTTC. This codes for CASSYTSGANVLTF.

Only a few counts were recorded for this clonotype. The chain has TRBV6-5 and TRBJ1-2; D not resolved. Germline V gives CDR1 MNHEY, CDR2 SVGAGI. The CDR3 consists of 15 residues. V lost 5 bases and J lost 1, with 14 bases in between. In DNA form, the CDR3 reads TGTGCCAGCAGTAAGACGGGCTGGAGTAACTATGGCTACACCTTC. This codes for CASSKTGWSNYGYTF.

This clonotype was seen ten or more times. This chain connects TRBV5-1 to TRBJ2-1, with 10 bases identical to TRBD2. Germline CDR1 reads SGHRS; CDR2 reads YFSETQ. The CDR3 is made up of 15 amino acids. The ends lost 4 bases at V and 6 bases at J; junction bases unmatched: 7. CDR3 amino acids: CASSPGLAGVNEQFF. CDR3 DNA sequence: TGCGCCAGCAGCCCTGGGCTAGCGGGGGTCAATGAGCAGTTCTTC.

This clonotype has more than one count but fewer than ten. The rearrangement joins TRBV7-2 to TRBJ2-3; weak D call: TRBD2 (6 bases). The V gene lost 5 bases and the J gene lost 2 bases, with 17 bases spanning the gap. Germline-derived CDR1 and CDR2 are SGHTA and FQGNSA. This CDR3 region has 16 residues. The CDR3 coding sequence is TGTGCCAGCAGCCCTCCCGCGGGGTGGGACACAGATACGCAGTATTTT. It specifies CASSPPAGWDTDTQYF.

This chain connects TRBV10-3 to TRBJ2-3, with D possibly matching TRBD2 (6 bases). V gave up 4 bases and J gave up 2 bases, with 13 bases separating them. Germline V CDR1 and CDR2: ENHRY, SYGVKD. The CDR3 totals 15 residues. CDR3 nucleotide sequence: TGTGCCATCAGTGGCGGGGTAGATCACACAGATACGCAGTATTTT. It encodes CAISGGVDHTDTQYF.

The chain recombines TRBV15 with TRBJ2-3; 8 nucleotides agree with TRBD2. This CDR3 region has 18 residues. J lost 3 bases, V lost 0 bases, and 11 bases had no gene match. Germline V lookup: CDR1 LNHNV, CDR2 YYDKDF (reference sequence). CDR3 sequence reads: CATSREPPGGIGTDTQYF. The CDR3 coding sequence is TGTGCCACCAGCAGAGAGCCCCCGGGGGGGATCGGGACAGATACGCAGTATTTT.

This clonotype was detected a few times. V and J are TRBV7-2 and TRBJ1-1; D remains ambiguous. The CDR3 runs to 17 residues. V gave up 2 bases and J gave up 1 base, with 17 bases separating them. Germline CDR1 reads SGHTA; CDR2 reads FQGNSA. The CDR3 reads CASSLRRALGGNTEAFF. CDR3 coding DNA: TGTGCCAGCAGCTTACGGAGGGCGCTTGGTGGGAACACTGAAGCTTTCTTT.

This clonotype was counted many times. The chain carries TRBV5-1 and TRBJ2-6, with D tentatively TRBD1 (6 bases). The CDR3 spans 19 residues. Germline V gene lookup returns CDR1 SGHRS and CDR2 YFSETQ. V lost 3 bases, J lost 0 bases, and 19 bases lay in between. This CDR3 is CASSSAATSDSSGANVLTF. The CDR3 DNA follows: TGCGCCAGCAGCTCAGCAGCCACCTCGGACAGCTCTGGGGCCAACGTCCTGACTTTC.

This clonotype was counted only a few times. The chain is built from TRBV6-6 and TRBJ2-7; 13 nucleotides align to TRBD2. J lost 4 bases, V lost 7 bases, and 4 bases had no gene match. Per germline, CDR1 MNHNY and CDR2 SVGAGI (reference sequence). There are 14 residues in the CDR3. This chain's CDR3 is CASIPGLAGYEQYF. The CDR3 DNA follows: TGTGCCAGCATCCCGGGACTAGCGGGGTACGAGCAGTACTTC.